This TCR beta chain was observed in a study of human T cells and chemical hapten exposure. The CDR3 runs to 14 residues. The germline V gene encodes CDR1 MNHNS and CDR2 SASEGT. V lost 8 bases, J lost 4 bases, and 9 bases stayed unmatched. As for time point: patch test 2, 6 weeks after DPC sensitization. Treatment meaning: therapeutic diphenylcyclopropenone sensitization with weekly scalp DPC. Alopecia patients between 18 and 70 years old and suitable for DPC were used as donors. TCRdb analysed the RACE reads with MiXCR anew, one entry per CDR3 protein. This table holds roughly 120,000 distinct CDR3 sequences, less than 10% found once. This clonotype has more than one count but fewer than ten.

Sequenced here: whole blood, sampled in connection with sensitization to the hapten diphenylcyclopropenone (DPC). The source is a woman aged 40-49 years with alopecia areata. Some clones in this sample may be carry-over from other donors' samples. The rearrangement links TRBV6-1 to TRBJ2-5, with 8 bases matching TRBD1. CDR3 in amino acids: CASPDRAQPETQYF. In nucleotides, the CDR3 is TGTGCCAGCCCGGACAGGGCCCAGCCAGAGACCCAGTACTTC.